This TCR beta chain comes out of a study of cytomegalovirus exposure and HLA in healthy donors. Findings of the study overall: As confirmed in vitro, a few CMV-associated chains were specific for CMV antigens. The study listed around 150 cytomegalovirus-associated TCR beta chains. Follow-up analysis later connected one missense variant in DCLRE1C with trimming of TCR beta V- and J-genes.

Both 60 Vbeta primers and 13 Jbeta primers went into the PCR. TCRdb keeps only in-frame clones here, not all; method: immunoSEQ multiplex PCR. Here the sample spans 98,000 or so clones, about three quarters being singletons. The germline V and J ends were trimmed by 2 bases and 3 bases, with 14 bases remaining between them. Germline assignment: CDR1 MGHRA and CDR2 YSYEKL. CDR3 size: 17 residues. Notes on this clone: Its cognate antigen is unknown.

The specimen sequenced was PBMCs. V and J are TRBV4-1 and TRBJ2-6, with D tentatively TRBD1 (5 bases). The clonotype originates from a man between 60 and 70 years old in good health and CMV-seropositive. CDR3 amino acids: CASSQYLSGYGANVLTF. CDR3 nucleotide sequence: TGCGCCAGCAGCCAATATTTGTCAGGGTATGGGGCCAACGTCCTGACTTTC.